This is a list of T cell receptor beta chains from one sample in a study of PD-1 blockade in mismatch repair-deficient tumors. Data came from immunoSEQ multiplex PCR; TCRdb stores just in-frame clones and leaves some out. The sample records roughly 45,000 clones, roughly 82% being singletons. The sample consisted of PBMCs, taken before pembrolizumab treatment. Receptors were obtained from an adult with mismatch repair-deficient cancer. The CDR3 runs from the conserved cysteine through the conserved F or W. Fields, in order: clone size, V gene, D gene, J gene, CDR3 DNA, CDR3 protein. The D gene is left open where the match is weak. Rows may omit the clone size; those that give it use once, few, many or a size class.

.	TRBV4-2	TRBD2	TRBJ2-1	TGTGCCAGCAGCCACGAGAGGGGTAGCGGGAGCCGGTCCTACAATGAGCAGTTCTTC	CASSHERGSGSRSYNEQFF
.	TRBV7-8	.	TRBJ1-2	TGTGCCAGCAGCCCCTGGTTGGAGGCTAACTATGGCTACACCTTC	CASSPWLEANYGYTF
.	TRBV7-2	.	TRBJ2-5	TGTGCCAGCAGCCTCCGGGACACGGACCAAGAGACCCAGTACTTC	CASSLRDTDQETQYF
few	TRBV5-1	TRBD2	TRBJ2-3	TGCGCCAGCAGCGGGCTACCTAGCGGGAGTGATACGCAGTATTTT	CASSGLPSGSDTQYF
once	TRBV28	.	TRBJ1-2	TGTGCCAGCAGTGCGACTAACCCAAACTATGGCTACACCTTC	CASSATNPNYGYTF
few	TRBV7-9	TRBD2	TRBJ2-7	TGTGCCAGCAGCTTAGCCCTAGCGGAGGGCTACGAGCAGTACTTC	CASSLALAEGYEQYF
.	TRBV21-1	.	TRBJ2-7	TGTGCCAGCAGCAAATACCCAGGGGCCCCCTACGAGCAGTACTTC	CASSKYPGAPYEQYF
.	TRBV9	.	TRBJ1-2	TGTGCCAGCAGCGTCATCGGCGACAGGCTGGGTGGCTACACCTTC	CASSVIGDRLGGYTF
.	TRBV19	TRBD2	TRBJ2-7	TGTGCCAGTAGTATACCGGGACTAGCCGAAGAGCAGTACTTC	CASSIPGLAEEQYF
.	TRBV6-1	TRBD1	TRBJ1-2	TGTGCCAGCAGTGAACAGGGGGCCTTCTTCTATGGCTACACCTTC	CASSEQGAFFYGYTF
.	TRBV11-2	TRBD2	TRBJ2-3	TGTGCCAGCAGCTTAGGTAGGACTAGCGGAACCACAGATACGCAGTATTTT	CASSLGRTSGTTDTQYF
.	TRBV11-2	.	TRBJ2-7	TGTGCCAGCAGCTTAGATATCATCTACGAGCAGTACTTC	CASSLDIIYEQYF
.	TRBV9	TRBD2	TRBJ2-1	TGTGCCAGCAGCGTAGAAGTAGCGGGCTCCTACAATGAGCAGTTCTTC	CASSVEVAGSYNEQFF
.	TRBV23-1	.	TRBJ1-2	TGCGCCAGCAGTCACCCACAGGGATCCGCCTATGGCTACACCTTC	CASSHPQGSAYGYTF
.	TRBV6-1	TRBD2	TRBJ2-3	TGTGCCAGCACAAGTCTAGCGGGCGGAGATACGCAGTATTTT	CASTSLAGGDTQYF
.	TRBV11-3	TRBD1	TRBJ2-1	TGTGCCAGCAGTTCGCGGGACAGGTCCTACAATGAGCAGTTCTTC	CASSSRDRSYNEQFF
.	TRBV7-8	.	TRBJ1-1	TGTGCCAGCAGAATCCAAACGGATGGAATAGCTTTCTTT	CASRIQTDGIAFF
.	TRBV19	.	TRBJ2-1	TGTGCCAGTAGTCCCCGGACTGTAAACAATGAGCAGTTCTTC	CASSPRTVNNEQFF
.	TRBV18	TRBD1	TRBJ2-7	TGTGCCAGCTCACCAACAGGGGCGCAGAGGGAGCAGTACTTC	CASSPTGAQREQYF
.	TRBV9	TRBD2	TRBJ2-7	TGTGCCAGCAGCGGATCGACTAGCGGCTACGAGCAGTACTTC	CASSGSTSGYEQYF
.	TRBV7-8	.	TRBJ1-2	TGTGCCAGCAGCTTGGATGGAGCGAGGGGCTACACCTTC	CASSLDGARGYTF
.	TRBV5-8	.	TRBJ2-3	TGTGCCAGCAGCTTCGGCCCAGATACGCAGTATTTT	CASSFGPDTQYF
.	TRBV7-6	.	TRBJ2-2	TGTGCCAGCAGCTTAGACCGGGAGCTGTTTTTT	CASSLDRELFF
.	TRBV15	TRBD2	TRBJ2-5	TGTGCCACTCTAAGTGCCCTAGCGGGAGACGGAGAGACCCAGTACTTC	CATLSALAGDGETQYF
.	TRBV19	.	TRBJ2-7	TGTGCCAGTAGTATTGGGGCAGGATCAAGCGAGCAGTACTTC	CASSIGAGSSEQYF
.	TRBV30	.	TRBJ1-2	TGTGCCTGGAGCGCCTTGGGGCGTGGAGGATATGGCTACACCTTC	CAWSALGRGGYGYTF
.	TRBV19	.	TRBJ2-5	TGTGCCAGTAGTACGGCGGTTACGGGCGAGACCCAGTACTTC	CASSTAVTGETQYF
few	TRBV7-6	TRBD2	TRBJ2-1	TGTGCCAGCAGCGCTCCCCTCGGGACTAGCGGCAATGAGCAGTTCTTC	CASSAPLGTSGNEQFF
few	TRBV9	.	TRBJ2-5	TGTGCCAGCAGCCCCAATGCCCAGAGCCAAGAGACCCAGTACTTC	CASSPNAQSQETQYF
few	TRBV18	.	TRBJ1-2	TGTGCCAGCTCACCACCCCCACGTGATGGCTACACCTTC	CASSPPPRDGYTF
.	TRBV6-5	.	TRBJ1-1	TGTGCCGCGGGGCTCCAGAACACTGAAGCTTTCTTT	CAAGLQNTEAFF
once	TRBV7-9	.	TRBJ2-7	TGTGCCAGCAGCCTCGGGACCCGCTACGAGCAGTACTTC	CASSLGTRYEQYF
few	TRBV7-9	.	TRBJ2-1	TGTGCCAGCAGAATTTCTAGTGGTAGCTCCTACAATGAGCAGTTCTTC	CASRISSGSSYNEQFF
once	TRBV19	.	TRBJ2-7	TGTGCCAGTAGACGGGGACCAGCCTACGAGCAGTACTTC	CASRRGPAYEQYF
few	TRBV28	.	TRBJ2-1	TGTGCCAGCGACTTTTACAATGAGCAGTTCTTC	CASDFYNEQFF
few	TRBV4-2	TRBD2	TRBJ2-1	TGTGCCAGCAGCCAAGAAGCTAGCGGGAGTTTTAATGAGCAGTTCTTC	CASSQEASGSFNEQFF
.	TRBV30	.	TRBJ2-7	TGTGCCTGGAGTAAGAGGATGGGGGAGCAGTACTTC	CAWSKRMGEQYF
.	TRBV27	.	TRBJ1-2	TGTGCCAGCAGTTTATCAGGGGGACCTAACTATGGCTACACCTTC	CASSLSGGPNYGYTF
.	TRBV29-1	TRBD1	TRBJ2-3	TGCAGCGTTCTCGAGACAGGGTGGGCAGATACGCAGTATTTT	CSVLETGWADTQYF
.	TRBV11-3	.	TRBJ2-7	TGTGCCAGCAGCTTACCCCCTCTTCGAGCCCCCCGCGAGCAGTACTTC	CASSLPPLRAPREQYF
.	TRBV30	TRBD2	TRBJ2-7	TGTGCCTGGAGTCCCCTTTTCGGCGGGAGGTTCTACGAGCAGTACTTC	CAWSPLFGGRFYEQYF
.	TRBV6-5	.	TRBJ2-3	TGTGCCAGCAAACCCAGTGGGGCGGATACGCAGTATTTT	CASKPSGADTQYF